This T cell receptor beta chain was sequenced in a study of blood T cells in healthy people across ages. Using a J-beta primer mix together with a sample-barcoded 5' primer, a second PCR was run for roughly 7 to 12 cycles. TCRdb fed the 5' RACE reads into MiXCR, producing one record per CDR3 protein. The data show about 800,000 distinct CDR3 sequences, 58% seen once. In this sample, this clonotype turned up a few times. Germline V gene lookup returns CDR1 DFQATT and CDR2 SNEGSKA (reference sequence). This CDR3 spans 14 amino acids. V was clipped by 4 bases and J by 3 bases; unmatched bases: 5. Input material: blood. This receptor was taken from a man aged 25-45 years in good health. The V gene is TRBV20-1, the J gene TRBJ2-7, with TRBD2 identical over 11 bases. CDR3 loop: CSATPGTSGYEQYF. In DNA form, the CDR3 reads TGCAGTGCTACACCCGGGACTAGCGGCTACGAGCAGTACTTC.